The 24 T cell receptor beta chains presented below share a single source sample, sequenced in a study of identical twins. MiXCR, run by TCRdb on the 5' RACE reads, gives a single entry per CDR3 protein. The table lists 690,000 or so distinct CDR3 sequences, 6.1% of them singletons, with roughly 2% in the top ten. The specimen was naive T cells sorted from blood. These receptors were obtained from a man aged 18 to 35 in good health.

This clonotype was picked up a small number of times. The chain uses TRBV5-1 and TRBJ2-7; D call uncertain. This CDR3 is built from 12 residues. V was clipped by 7 bases and J by 13 bases, with 21 bases between them. Germline loops: CDR1 SGHRS, CDR2 YFSETQ. This CDR3 reads CASQNNGPERYF. The DNA of the CDR3 is TGCGCCAGCCAAAACAACGGACCAGAAAGATACTTC.

This clonotype has at least ten counts. The V gene is TRBV29-1, the J gene TRBJ2-1; 7 bases fit TRBD1. CDR3 size: 13 residues. Unmatched junction bases numbered 9, after V lost 6 bases and J lost 7 bases. CDR1 and CDR2 from the germline V gene are SQVTM and ANQGSEA. CDR3 in amino acids: CSVGQRLRNEQFF. The CDR3 nucleotides read TGCAGCGTGGGACAGCGCCTTCGGAATGAGCAGTTCTTC.

This clonotype has just a few counts. The chain is built from TRBV5-1 and TRBJ1-1; tentative D call: TRBD1 (6 bases). Germline CDR1 and CDR2: SGHRS and YFSETQ. The CDR3 extends over 14 amino acids. The V end was cut by 4 bases, the J end by 1 base, with 11 bases between. The CDR3 DNA sequence: TGCGCCAGCAGCCCGGGACACACGAACACTGAAGCTTTCTTT. Translation gives CASSPGHTNTEAFF. Full variable domain (remainder filled in from reference TRBV5-1 and TRBJ1-1): KAGVTQTPRYLIKTRGQQVTLSCSPISGHRSVSWYQQTPGQGLQFLFEYFSETQRNKGNFPGRFSGRQFSNSRSEMNVSTLELGDSALYLCASSPGHTNTEAFFGQGTRLTVV.

This chain uses TRBV24-1 with TRBJ2-2; D may be TRBD2 (5 bases). With 3 bases removed from V and 5 bases from J, the gap between germline ends came to 9 bases. The CDR3 loop spans 14 amino acids. The germline gives CDR1 KGHDR, CDR2 SFDVKD. The CDR3 here is CATSDIRTTGELFF. Written as DNA, the CDR3 is TGTGCCACCAGTGATATACGGACTACCGGGGAGCTGTTTTTT.

In this sample, this clonotype turned up many times. Here the CDR3 reads CASSSLGLASGQFF. CDR3 sequence (DNA): TGTGCCAGCAGCTCCCTAGGACTAGCGTCCGGGCAGTTCTTC. The chain links TRBV7-2 to TRBJ2-1, with 9 bases aligning to TRBD2. From germline, CDR1 is SGHTA and CDR2 FQGNSA. The ends lost 4 bases at V and 12 bases at J; junction bases unmatched: 10. The CDR3 is 14 residues long.

The chain couples TRBV20-1 to TRBJ2-3; no reliable D call. The CDR3 has 15 amino acids. Germline CDR1 DFQATT, CDR2 SNEGSKA (reference sequence). V dropped 6 bases and J dropped 0 bases, with 16 bases sitting between them. The CDR3 loop is CSAEDRASSTDTQYF. The CDR3 bases are TGCAGTGCCGAGGACCGGGCCTCGAGCACAGATACGCAGTATTTT.

This clonotype was detected many times. The chain recombines TRBV20-1 with TRBJ2-7, with 11 bases fitting TRBD1. The CDR3 totals 14 residues. Trimming cost V 6 bases and J 1 base; bases outside gene matches: 5. Germline lookup yields CDR1 DFQATT and CDR2 SNEGSKA (reference sequence). CDR3 amino acids: CSADGTGGSYEQYF. CDR3 DNA sequence: TGCAGTGCCGATGGGACAGGGGGTTCCTACGAGCAGTACTTC.

This clonotype was seen at least ten times. The chain links TRBV12-3 or TRBV12-4 to TRBJ1-4; TRBD1 is a possible D gene (6 bases). The CDR3 loop spans 14 amino acids. The V end was cut by 5 bases, the J end by 5 bases, with 12 bases between. For the CDR3, the DNA is TGTGCCAGCAGTCTGACAGGCTCCAATGAAAAACTGTTTTTT. Its translation: CASSLTGSNEKLFF.

This clonotype was recorded a few times. The J gene is TRBJ1-3, the V gene TRBV30; the D is unclear. Germline CDR1 reads GTSNPN; CDR2 reads SVGIG (reference sequence). Trimming took off 8 bases at V and 3 bases at J, with 11 bases between the two ends. The CDR3 spans 12 residues. The CDR3 bases are TGTGCCCTCCTGGGCGTTGGAAACACCATATATTTT. Translating it yields CALLGVGNTIYF.

The J gene is TRBJ2-4, the V gene TRBV10-2; TRBD2 aligns across 8 bases. V trimming: 8 bases; J trimming: 7 bases; junction bases outside the gene matches: 4. Germline V gene lookup returns CDR1 WSHSY and CDR2 SAAADI. This CDR3 comprises 12 residues. CDR3 bases: TGCGCCAGCGGAGCGGGAGCTAACATTCAGTACTTC. Its translation: CASGAGANIQYF.

This clonotype has ten or more counts. The CDR3 sequence is CSAYLNSKQFF. Here the CDR3 DNA reads TGCAGTGCTTACCTCAATAGTAAGCAGTTCTTC. The chain has TRBV20-1 and TRBJ2-1, with D hard to call. The germline V gene has CDR1 DFQATT and CDR2 SNEGSKA (reference sequence). V lost 5 bases and J 11 bases, leaving 13 bases between the germline ends. The CDR3 consists of 11 residues.

This clonotype was seen more than once but under ten times. The CDR3, as DNA: TGCAGCGGGGGCAGGGTACACACTGAAGCTTTCTTT. Amino acids: CSGGRVHTEAFF. The rearrangement links TRBV29-1 to TRBJ1-1; D may be TRBD1 (5 bases). This CDR3 is 12 amino acids long. V lost 7 bases and J 3 bases, leaving 12 bases between the germline ends. The V gene's germline CDR1 is SQVTM and CDR2 ANQGSEA.

This clonotype was recorded only once. The gene calls are TRBV21-1 and TRBJ2-7. TRBV21-1 is a pseudogene segment. The CDR3 extends over 13 amino acids. CDR3 amino acids: CASSTARVSEQYV. The CDR3 DNA follows: TGTGCCAGCAGCACGGCGCGAGTGAGCGAGCAGTACGTC.

The CDR3 sequence is CASSSSYPSYEQYF. CDR3 coding DNA: TGTGCCAGCAGTTCCTCTTACCCGTCCTACGAGCAGTACTTC. The chain is built from TRBV12-3 or TRBV12-4 and TRBJ2-7; D unresolved. Trimming left V 4 bases short and J 1 base short, with 11 bases between. CDR3 size: 14 residues.

This clonotype was seen more than once but under ten times. The rearrangement joins TRBV7-9 to TRBJ2-4; 7 bases agree with TRBD2. V was clipped by 6 bases and J by 7 bases; unmatched bases: 6. From germline, CDR1 is SEHNR and CDR2 FQNEAQ (reference sequence). This CDR3 comprises 13 residues. The CDR3, as DNA: TGTGCCAGCAGATCGGGAGCGGGGAACATTCAGTACTTC. Translating it yields CASRSGAGNIQYF.

This clonotype was counted many times. The chain joins TRBV5-1 to TRBJ2-1; D is possibly TRBD2 (5 bases). V was trimmed by 0 bases and J by 12 bases, leaving 10 bases between them. Germline CDR1 SGHRS, CDR2 YFSETQ. CDR3 length: 12 amino acids. For the CDR3, the DNA is TGCGCCAGCAGCTTGGGCGGAGAGGGGCAGTTCTTC. This translates into CASSLGGEGQFF.

This clonotype was seen a handful of times. The chain's CDR3 is CASSVGGTGSHEQFF. CDR3 DNA: TGTGCCAGCAGCGTAGGTGGGACAGGGAGCCATGAGCAGTTCTTC. This chain joins TRBV9 and TRBJ2-1; 9 bases line up with TRBD1. The V segment lost 0 bases and the J segment 8 bases; nucleotides outside the gene matches: 6. From germline, CDR1 is SGDLS and CDR2 YYNGEE. The CDR3 totals 15 residues.

The genes are TRBV20-1 and TRBJ1-6; 9 bases agree with TRBD1. J lost 10 bases, V lost 0 bases, and 10 bases had no gene match. The CDR3 totals 16 residues. Germline CDR1 DFQATT, CDR2 SNEGSKA (reference sequence). This CDR3 is CSAREGGGQGRSPLHF. Here the CDR3 DNA reads TGCAGTGCTAGAGAGGGGGGGGGACAGGGCAGATCACCCCTCCACTTT.

This clonotype was observed many times. The chain is built from TRBV12-3 or TRBV12-4 and TRBJ2-1; TRBD2 might be the D (6 bases). The CDR3 consists of 15 residues. The V end lost 5 bases, the J end lost 7 bases, and 18 bases lay between the germline ends. The CDR3 nucleotides are TGTGCCAGCAGTATTGTTCCACCGGGGGTGAATGAGCAGTTCTTC. Amino acids: CASSIVPPGVNEQFF.

This clonotype has just a few counts. The genes are TRBV5-1 and TRBJ1-2; D not certain. CDR3 size: 15 residues. Trimming left V 3 bases short and J 5 bases short, with 17 bases between. Per the germline V gene, CDR1 is SGHRS and CDR2 is YFSETQ. The CDR3 sequence: CASSSQPGDRYGYTF. Written as DNA, the CDR3 is TGCGCCAGCAGCTCTCAACCGGGAGATAGATATGGCTACACCTTC.

The sample holds many counts of this clonotype. This sequence joins TRBV11-2 and TRBJ2-1, with TRBD1 as a possible D gene (5 bases). The V end lost 6 bases, the J end lost 15 bases, and 15 bases lay between the germline ends. Germline loops: CDR1 SGHAT, CDR2 FQNNGV. The CDR3 loop spans 11 amino acids. CDR3 residues: CASREGVHTFF. CDR3 bases: TGTGCCAGCAGGGAAGGGGTTCATACGTTCTTC.

This clonotype was counted a few times. The chain joins TRBV29-1 to TRBJ2-3; a possible D gene is TRBD2 (5 bases). The germline V and J ends were trimmed by 4 bases and 3 bases, with 11 bases remaining between them. In germline, CDR1 is SQVTM, CDR2 ANQGSEA. The CDR3 extends over 13 amino acids. In DNA, the CDR3 is TGCAGCGTTGGCGGGCGAGGAACAGATACGCAGTATTTT. Its translation is CSVGGRGTDTQYF.

The chain uses TRBV29-1 and TRBJ2-1; D is undetermined. Trimming removed 6 bases at V and 5 bases at J, with 17 bases between. Germline assignment: CDR1 SQVTM and CDR2 ANQGSEA. CDR3 size: 14 residues. DNA for the CDR3: TGCAGCGTGAGACTTGGTAGAACGAACAATGAGCAGTTCTTC. It yields the protein CSVRLGRTNNEQFF.

V gene TRBV19 combines with J gene TRBJ1-4, with D hard to call. Germline V CDR1 and CDR2: LNHDA, SQIVND (reference sequence). With 5 bases removed from V and 8 bases from J, the gap between germline ends came to 15 bases. This CDR3 has 14 residues. The CDR3 region has the DNA TGTGCCAGTAGTGTCCAACCAATGGGCGAAAAACTGTTTTTT. Protein product: CASSVQPMGEKLFF. Full variable domain (outside the CDR3, taken from reference TRBV19 and TRBJ1-4): DGGITQSPKYLFRKEGQNVTLSCEQNLNHDAMYWYRQDPGQGLRLIYYSQIVNDFQKGDIAEGYSVSREKKESFPLTVTSAQKNPTAFYLCASSVQPMGEKLFFGSGTQLSVL.